This T cell receptor (beta chain) emerged from a study of PD-1 blockade in classical Hodgkin lymphoma (dated by TCRdb to the early 2020s). At the level of the whole study: Nivolumab dosing was 3 mg/kg intravenously every 2 weeks, continuing until either disease progression or unacceptable toxicity. The study used TCR beta sequencing and CyTOF to define a peripheral blood immune signature of response to PD-1 blockade in classical Hodgkin lymphoma.

The time point label here, explained by the study, means: cycle 1 day 1 (C1D1), immediately before nivolumab initiation. Relapse after autologous stem cell transplantation had occurred in all trial patients, and cohorts A, B and C were distinguished by prior brentuximab vedotin exposure. A total of 56 patients with relapsed/refractory classical Hodgkin lymphoma made up the trial cohort, and each patient's best overall response was complete response, partial response or progressive disease. Trial patients were treated with single-agent nivolumab in the multi-cohort phase II CheckMate 205 trial. Best overall response was determined by an independent review committee according to the 2007 International Working Group response criteria. PBMCs from the trial were collected at three points: immediately before nivolumab initiation (C1D1), and during therapy at cycle 2 day 1 and cycle 4 day 1. Peripheral blood was collected in 8 mL Vacutainer Cell Preparation Tubes, from which PBMCs were isolated by centrifugation and then cryopreserved.

The CDR3 has 17 amino acids, counting the end cysteine and phenylalanine. Only the CDR3 region is kept as DNA, spanning 51 bases read in frame from base 1. Clipping removes 10 bases from V and 1 base from J, with 17 as the unmatched junction base count. CDR1 and CDR2 were assigned from the germline V gene as ENHRY and SYGVKD. The Qiagen DNeasy kit was used to extract genomic DNA both from unsorted PBMCs and from the negatively selected CD4+ and CD8+ fractions. TCR beta CDR3 regions were amplified by immunoSEQ multiplex PCR using primers annealing to V and J segments. A synthetic immune receptor repertoire was used to minimize amplification bias, and remaining bias was computationally removed after sequencing. Per the original workflow: Custom Python scripts were used to quantify repertoire diversity as the Shannon entropy index. Unsorted, CD4+ and CD8+ repertoires were analyzed separately, except in combined analyses where CD4+ and CD8+ sequences were merged in silico. A clone counted as expanded when the clone's frequency after treatment rose at least 2-fold relative to C1D1, and clones undetected at baseline were given a pseudocount of 0.5. Singleton clones were defined as clones with 0 or 1 copy at C1D1, and non-singleton clones were defined as clones with 2 or more copies. Clones expanded in unsorted samples were assigned a CD4+, CD8+ or unknown annotation through matching of protein sequences in sorted samples from the same patient. Wilcoxon tests on paired samples were used to test changes in diversity from C1D1 to C4D1. TCRdb re-hosts the immuneACCESS table, in-frame sequences only. Its copies lack some clones; in the studies checked, an unresolved V gene accounts for under half of them, and the cause for the rest is not known. V and J calls plus clone size are reproduced from that table; the DNA served to infer D and trimming. This sample is represented by about 97,000 clones; 65% to 85% of them were singletons. The ten largest clones capture 12% of the sample.

This clone was recorded once. There is no known antigen for this receptor. Within one base of it there is no much larger clone, and no base qualities were kept. The paper as a whole reports these results and caveats: The study was limited to a single clinical trial cohort, and causes of repertoire differences, possibly disease activity or prior therapy, remained undefined. Baseline TCR diversity was reported to be lower in newly diagnosed patients than in healthy donors, and even lower in relapsed/refractory patients. Diversity was lower in patients who began nivolumab less than 1 year after ASCT, so these patients were left out of later analyses to avoid confounding by immune reconstitution. Baseline diversity similar to that of newly diagnosed patients was observed in trial patients achieving complete response, whereas significantly lower diversity was observed in partial responders and progressors. CD4+ but not CD8+ TCR diversity rose significantly by C4D1 (p=0.0027 vs p=0.16), most apparent in complete responders (p=0.02).

This sequence originates from a human donor with classical Hodgkin lymphoma. Rearrangement joined TRBV10-3 to TRBJ2-3; 7 bases in the middle match TRBD1. The sequences come from peripheral blood mononuclear cells (PBMCs), collected at baseline. The bases are TGTGCCACCGCACGGAGACAGGGCGACCCGCGCACAGATACGCAGTATTTT. Its amino acids are CATARRQGDPRTDTQYF.